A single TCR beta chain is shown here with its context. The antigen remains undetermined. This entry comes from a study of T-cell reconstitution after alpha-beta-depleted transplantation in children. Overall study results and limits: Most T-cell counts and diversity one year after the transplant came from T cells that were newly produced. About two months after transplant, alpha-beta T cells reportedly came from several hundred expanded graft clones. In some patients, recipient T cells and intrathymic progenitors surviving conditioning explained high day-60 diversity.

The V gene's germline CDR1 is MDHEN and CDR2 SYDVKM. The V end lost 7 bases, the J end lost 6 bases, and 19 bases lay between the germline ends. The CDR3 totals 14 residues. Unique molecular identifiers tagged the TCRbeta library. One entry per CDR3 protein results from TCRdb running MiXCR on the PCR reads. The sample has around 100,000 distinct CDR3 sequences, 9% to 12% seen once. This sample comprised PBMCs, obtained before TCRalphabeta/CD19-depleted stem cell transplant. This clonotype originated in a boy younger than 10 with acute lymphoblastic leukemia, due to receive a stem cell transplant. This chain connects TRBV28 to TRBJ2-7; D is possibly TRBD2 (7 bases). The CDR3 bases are TGTGCCAGCACGGTGGGGGGGCAAATCGGCGAGCAGTACTTC. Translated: CASTVGGQIGEQYF.